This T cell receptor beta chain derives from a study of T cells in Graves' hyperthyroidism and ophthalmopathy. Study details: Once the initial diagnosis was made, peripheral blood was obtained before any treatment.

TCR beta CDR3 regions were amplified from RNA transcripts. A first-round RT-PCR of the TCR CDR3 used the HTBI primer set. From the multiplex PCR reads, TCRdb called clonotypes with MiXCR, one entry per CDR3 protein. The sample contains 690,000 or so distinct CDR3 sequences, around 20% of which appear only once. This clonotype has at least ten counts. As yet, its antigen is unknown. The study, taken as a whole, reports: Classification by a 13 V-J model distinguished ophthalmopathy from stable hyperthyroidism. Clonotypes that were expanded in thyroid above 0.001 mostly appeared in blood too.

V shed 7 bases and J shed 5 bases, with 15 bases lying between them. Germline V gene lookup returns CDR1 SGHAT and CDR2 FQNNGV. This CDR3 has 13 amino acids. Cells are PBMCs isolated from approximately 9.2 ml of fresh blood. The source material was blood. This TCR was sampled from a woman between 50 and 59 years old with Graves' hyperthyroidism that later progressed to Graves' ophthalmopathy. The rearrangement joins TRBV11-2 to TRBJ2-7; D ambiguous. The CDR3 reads CASTPSGGHEQYF. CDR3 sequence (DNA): TGTGCCAGCACCCCCTCAGGTGGGCACGAGCAGTACTTC. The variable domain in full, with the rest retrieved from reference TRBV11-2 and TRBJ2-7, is EAGVAQSPRYKIIEKRQSVAFWCNPISGHATLYWYQQILGQGPKLLIQFQNNGVVDDSQLPKDRFSAERLKGVDSTLKIQPAKLEDSAVYLCASTPSGGHEQYFGPGTRLTVT.